This TCR beta chain was identified in a study of shared T cell receptors in the human thymus. Sequenced by immunoSEQ multiplex PCR; TCRdb stores in-frame clones only, minus some. The profile shows 550,000 to 800,000 clones, 70% to 90% of them singletons. Germline loops: CDR1 MNHNS, CDR2 SASEGT. This CDR3 comprises 20 residues. Note on this clone: At one end the junction does not follow the germline gene, possibly because of a read error.

The data also belong to a second study, concerning human thymus T cells. That publication notes: Having corrective surgery for congenital heart defects, healthy Finnish infants were the ones who donated.

The J gene is TRBJ1-6, the V gene TRBV6-1; a possible D gene is TRBD1 (6 bases). The receptor comes from a girl under two years old with a congenital heart defect. The sequencing sample was made of thymocytes. The CDR3 nucleotides are TGTGCCAGCAGTAAAGCAATACGAACAGGGCTTAGATCCTATAATTCACCCCTCCACTTT. It specifies CASSKAIRTGLRSYNSPLHF.